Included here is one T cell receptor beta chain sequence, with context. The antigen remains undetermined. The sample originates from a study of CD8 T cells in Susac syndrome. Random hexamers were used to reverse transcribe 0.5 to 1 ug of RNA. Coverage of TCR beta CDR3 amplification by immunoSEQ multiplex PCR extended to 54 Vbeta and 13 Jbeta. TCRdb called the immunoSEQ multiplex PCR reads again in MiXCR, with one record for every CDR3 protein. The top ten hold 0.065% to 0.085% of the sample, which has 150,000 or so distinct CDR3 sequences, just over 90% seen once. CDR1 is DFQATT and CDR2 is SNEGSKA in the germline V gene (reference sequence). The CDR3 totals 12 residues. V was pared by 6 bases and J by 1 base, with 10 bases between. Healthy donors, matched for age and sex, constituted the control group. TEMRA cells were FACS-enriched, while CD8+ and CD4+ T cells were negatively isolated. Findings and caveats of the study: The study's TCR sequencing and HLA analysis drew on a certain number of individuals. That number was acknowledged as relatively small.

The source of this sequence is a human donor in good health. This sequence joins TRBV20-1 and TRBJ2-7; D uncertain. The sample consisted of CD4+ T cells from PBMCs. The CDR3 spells CSAAGQSYEQYF. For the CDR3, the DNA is TGCAGTGCCGCCGGCCAATCCTACGAGCAGTACTTC.